Detailed here is one T cell receptor (beta chain). Its antigen is unidentified. MiXCR, applied by TCRdb to the 5' RACE reads, yields one record per CDR3 protein. The sample records more than 85,000 distinct CDR3 sequences, 11% being singletons. This record comes from a study of T-cell memory formation after mild COVID-19. The germline V gene encodes CDR1 MNHEY and CDR2 SVGAGI. The CDR3 loop spans 12 amino acids. The V gene lost 4 bases and the J gene lost 3 bases, with 5 bases spanning the gap. Study-level results: The study detected some responding clones in pre-infection memory, suggesting cross-reactive memory joined. Largely, contracting CD4+ clones fell within CM and EM, and contracting CD8+ clones within EMRA. A balance of CD4 and CD8 characterized clones contracting day 15 to 85, whereas later expanders leaned CD4+. SARS-CoV-2 specificity was not confirmed for second-wave clones peaking on day 37.

Sequencing was done on a sample of PBMCs or a T cell subset sorted from them (not recorded which). The sequence was obtained from a man between 18 and 29 years old who had mild COVID-19 (a few samples of this study predate the infection). Cell type and time point are not known. The chain combines TRBV6-5 with TRBJ2-3; the D is unclear. CDR3 region: CASSFDTDTQYF. CDR3 DNA sequence: TGTGCCAGCAGTTTCGATACAGATACGCAGTATTTT.